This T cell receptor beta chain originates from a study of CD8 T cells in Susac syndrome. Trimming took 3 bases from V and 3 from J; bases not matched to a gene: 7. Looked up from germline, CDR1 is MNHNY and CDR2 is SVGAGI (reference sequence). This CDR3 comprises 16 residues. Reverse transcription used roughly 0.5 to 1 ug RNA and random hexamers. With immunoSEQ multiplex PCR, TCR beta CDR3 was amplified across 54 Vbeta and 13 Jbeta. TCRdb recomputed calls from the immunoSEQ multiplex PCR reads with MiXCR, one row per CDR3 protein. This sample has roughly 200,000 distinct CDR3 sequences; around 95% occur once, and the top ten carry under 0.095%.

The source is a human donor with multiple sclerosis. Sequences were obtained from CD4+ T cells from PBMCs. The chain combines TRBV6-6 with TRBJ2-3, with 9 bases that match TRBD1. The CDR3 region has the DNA TGTGCCAGCAGTTATGGGGGGACAGGGCGAACAGATACGCAGTATTTT. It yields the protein CASSYGGTGRTDTQYF.